This is a list of T cell receptor beta chains from one sample in a study of human thymus T cells. TCRdb's copy holds only in-frame clones and misses some; the assay was immunoSEQ multiplex PCR. The data show some 72,000 clones, approximately 96% seen once. The specimen was thymus tissue. Receptors were obtained from a boy under two years old with a congenital heart defect but otherwise immunologically healthy. CDR3s include the opening cysteine and the closing phenylalanine or tryptophan. D genes are given only for firm matches. Some rows mark clone size as missing; the rest say once, few, many or name a class of expanded clone.

V gene	clone size	D gene	J gene	CDR3 DNA	CDR3 protein
TRBV19	.	TRBD1	TRBJ1-2	TGTGCCAGTAGCCCCTCCCAGGGGGCGACGTTCGGCTACACCTTC	CASSPSQGATFGYTF
TRBV10-3	.	.	TRBJ1-1	TGTGCCATCAGTGAGGGCAGGAACACTGAAGCTTTCTTT	CAISEGRNTEAFF
TRBV7-9	.	.	TRBJ1-2	TGTGCCAGCAGCTTTTTAGTAGGGATAGATGGCTACACCTTC	CASSFLVGIDGYTF
TRBV2	.	TRBD2	TRBJ2-7	TGTGCCAGCAGCGTAAAGCGGGGGGCCCCCTACGAGCAGTACTTC	CASSVKRGAPYEQYF
TRBV9	.	.	TRBJ2-3	TGTGCCAGCAGCGCCCCGGTGGGAGCAGATACGCAGTATTTT	CASSAPVGADTQYF
TRBV2	.	.	TRBJ2-7	TGTGCCAGCAGTATCGACAGGTTTCGTGGGTACGAGCAGTACTTC	CASSIDRFRGYEQYF
TRBV4-2	.	.	TRBJ1-1	TGTGCCAGCAGTCAAGTGGGTGCAGGGGTGAACACTGAAGCTTTCTTT	CASSQVGAGVNTEAFF
TRBV6-1	.	.	TRBJ2-3	TGTGCCAGCAGTGAAGCAACTAGGGGGAGCACAGATACGCAGTATTTT	CASSEATRGSTDTQYF
TRBV19	.	.	TRBJ2-7	TGTGCCAGTAGTATAGGGGGTCTCTCCTACGAGCAGTACTTC	CASSIGGLSYEQYF
TRBV7-2	.	.	TRBJ1-1	TGTGCCAGCAGCTTGACAGTAGCGAGGCATACGAACACTGAAGCTTTCTTT	CASSLTVARHTNTEAFF
TRBV5-4	.	TRBD2	TRBJ2-3	TGTGCCAGCAGCTTGGATATGCTAGCGGGGGCCTCTAGCAGGGCAGATACGCAGTATTTT	CASSLDMLAGASSRADTQYF
TRBV25-1	few	.	TRBJ2-5	TGTGCCAGCAGTGAATTCCGGTCAGAGACCCAGTACTTC	CASSEFRSETQYF